The T cell receptor beta chain described here comes from a study of T cells in Graves' hyperthyroidism and ophthalmopathy. The PBMCs were taken from about 10 ml of fresh peripheral blood. There were TCR beta CDR3 regions amplified from RNA transcripts. The TCR CDR3 was amplified in a first-round RT-PCR using the HTBI primer set. TCRdb recomputed calls from the multiplex PCR reads with MiXCR, one row per CDR3 protein. The data show some 690,000 distinct CDR3 sequences, around 15% seen once. Points from the study as a whole: Model predictions of ophthalmopathy came a median approximately 6.5 months before onset.

This clonotype was seen at least ten times. Its matching antigen is unknown. The sample was blood. The TCR originated in a man aged 50-60 years with Graves' hyperthyroidism.

The CDR3 DNA reads as TGCGCCAGCAGCGTCGCCGGGACTAGCGGGACAGATACGCAGTATTTT. Protein product: CASSVAGTSGTDTQYF. The chain links TRBV5-1 to TRBJ2-3; TRBD2 aligns across 12 bases. Per germline, CDR1 SGHRS and CDR2 YFSETQ. The CDR3 extends over 16 amino acids. V shed 4 bases, J shed 3 bases, and the junction held 6 bases outside the gene matches.